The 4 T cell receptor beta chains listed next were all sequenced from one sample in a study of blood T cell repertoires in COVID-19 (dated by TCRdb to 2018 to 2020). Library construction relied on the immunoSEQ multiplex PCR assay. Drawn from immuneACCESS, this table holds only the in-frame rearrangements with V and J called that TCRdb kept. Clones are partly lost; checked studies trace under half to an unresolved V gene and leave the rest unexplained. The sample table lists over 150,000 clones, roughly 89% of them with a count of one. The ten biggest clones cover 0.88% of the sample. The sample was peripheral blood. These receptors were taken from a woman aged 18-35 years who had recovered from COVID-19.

The CDR3 reads CASSLASHRDIMNTEAFF. The CDR3 DNA is TGTGCCAGCAGCTTGGCCTCCCATCGGGATATAATGAACACTGAAGCTTTCTTT. The rearrangement uses TRBV5-5 and TRBJ1-1; no reliable D call. Per germline, CDR1 SGHKS and CDR2 YYEKEE (reference sequence). V shed 0 bases and J shed 0 bases, with 18 bases lying between them. The CDR3 covers 18 residues.

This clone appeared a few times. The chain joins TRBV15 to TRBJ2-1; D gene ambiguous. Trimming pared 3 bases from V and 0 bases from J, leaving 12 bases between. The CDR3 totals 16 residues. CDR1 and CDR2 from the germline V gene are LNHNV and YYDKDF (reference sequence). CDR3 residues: CATSSGQASSYNEQFF. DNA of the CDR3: TGTGCCACCAGCAGTGGGCAAGCCAGCTCCTACAATGAGCAGTTCTTC.

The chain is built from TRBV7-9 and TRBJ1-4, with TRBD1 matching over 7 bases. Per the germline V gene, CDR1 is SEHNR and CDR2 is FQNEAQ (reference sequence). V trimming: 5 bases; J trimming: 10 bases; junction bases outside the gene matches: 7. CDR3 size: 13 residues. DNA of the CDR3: TGTGCCAGCAGCCCGACAGGGATTGGAAAACTGTTTTTT. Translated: CASSPTGIGKLFF.

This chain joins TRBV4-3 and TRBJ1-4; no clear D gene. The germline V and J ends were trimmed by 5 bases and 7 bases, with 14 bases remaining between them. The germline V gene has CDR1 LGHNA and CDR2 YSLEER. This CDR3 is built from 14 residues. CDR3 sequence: CASSVWRVGEKLFF. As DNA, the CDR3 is TGCGCCAGCAGCGTCTGGAGGGTCGGTGAAAAACTGTTTTTT.